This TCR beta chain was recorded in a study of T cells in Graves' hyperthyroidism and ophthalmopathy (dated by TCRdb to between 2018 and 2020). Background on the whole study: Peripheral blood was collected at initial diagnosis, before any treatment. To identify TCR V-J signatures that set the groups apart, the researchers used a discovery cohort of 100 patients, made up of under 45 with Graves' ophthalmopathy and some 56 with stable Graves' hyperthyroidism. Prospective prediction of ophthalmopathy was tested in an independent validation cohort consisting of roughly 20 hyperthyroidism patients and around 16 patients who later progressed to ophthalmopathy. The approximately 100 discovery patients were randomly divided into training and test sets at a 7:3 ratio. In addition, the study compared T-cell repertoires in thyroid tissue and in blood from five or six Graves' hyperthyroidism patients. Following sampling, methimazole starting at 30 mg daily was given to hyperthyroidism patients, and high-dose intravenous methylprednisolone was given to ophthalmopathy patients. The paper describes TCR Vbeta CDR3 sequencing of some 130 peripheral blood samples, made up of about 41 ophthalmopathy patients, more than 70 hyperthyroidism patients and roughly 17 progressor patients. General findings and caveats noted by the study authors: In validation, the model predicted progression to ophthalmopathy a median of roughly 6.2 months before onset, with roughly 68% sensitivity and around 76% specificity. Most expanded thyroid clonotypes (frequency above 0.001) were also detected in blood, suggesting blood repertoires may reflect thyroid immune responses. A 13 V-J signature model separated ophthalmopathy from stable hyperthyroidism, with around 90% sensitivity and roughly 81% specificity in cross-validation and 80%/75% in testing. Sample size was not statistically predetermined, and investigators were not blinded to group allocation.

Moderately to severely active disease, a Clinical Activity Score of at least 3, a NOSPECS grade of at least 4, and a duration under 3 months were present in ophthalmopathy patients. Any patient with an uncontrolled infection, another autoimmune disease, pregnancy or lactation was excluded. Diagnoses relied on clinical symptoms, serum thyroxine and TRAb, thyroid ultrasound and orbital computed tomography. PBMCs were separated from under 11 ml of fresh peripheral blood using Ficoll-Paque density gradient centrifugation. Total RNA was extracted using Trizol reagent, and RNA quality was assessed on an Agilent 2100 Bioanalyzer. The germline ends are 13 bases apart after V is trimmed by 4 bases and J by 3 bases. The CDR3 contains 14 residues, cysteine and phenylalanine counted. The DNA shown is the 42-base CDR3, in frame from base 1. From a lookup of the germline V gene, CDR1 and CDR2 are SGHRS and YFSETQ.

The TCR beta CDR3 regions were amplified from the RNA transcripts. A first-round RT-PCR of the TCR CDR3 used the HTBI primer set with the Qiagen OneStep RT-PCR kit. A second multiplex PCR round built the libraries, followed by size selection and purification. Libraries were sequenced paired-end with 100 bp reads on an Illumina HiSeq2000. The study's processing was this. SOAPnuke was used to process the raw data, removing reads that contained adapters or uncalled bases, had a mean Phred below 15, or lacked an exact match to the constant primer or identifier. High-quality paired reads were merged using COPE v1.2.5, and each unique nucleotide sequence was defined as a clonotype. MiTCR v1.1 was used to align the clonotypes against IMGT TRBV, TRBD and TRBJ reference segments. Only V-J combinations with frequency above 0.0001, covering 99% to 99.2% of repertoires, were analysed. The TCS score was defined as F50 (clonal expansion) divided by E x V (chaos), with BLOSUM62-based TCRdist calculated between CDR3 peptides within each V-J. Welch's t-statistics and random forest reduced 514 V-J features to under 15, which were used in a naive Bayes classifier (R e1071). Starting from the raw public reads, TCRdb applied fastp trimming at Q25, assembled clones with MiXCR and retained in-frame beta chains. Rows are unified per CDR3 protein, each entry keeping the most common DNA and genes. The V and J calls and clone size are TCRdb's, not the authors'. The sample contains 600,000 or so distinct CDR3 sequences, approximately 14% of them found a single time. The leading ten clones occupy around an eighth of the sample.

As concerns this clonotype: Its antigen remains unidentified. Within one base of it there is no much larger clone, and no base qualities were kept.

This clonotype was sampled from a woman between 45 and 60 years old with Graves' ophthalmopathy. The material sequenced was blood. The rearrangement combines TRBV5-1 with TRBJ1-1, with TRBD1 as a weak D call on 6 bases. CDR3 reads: CASSPTAGDTEAFF. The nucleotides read TGCGCCAGCAGCCCCACGGCAGGGGACACTGAAGCTTTCTTT.